The following is a T cell receptor beta chain sequence with its context. What it binds is not known. The data belong to a study of OX40 agonist ivuxolimab in advanced cancers. On the study more broadly: Eligibility admitted prior anti-PD-1, anti-PD-L1 or anti-CTLA-4 therapy; 35% to 40% had some. The study's findings and limits: Relatively little clonal expansion, among the lowest observed, appeared in partial responders at 0.1-3.0 mg/kg. The investigators did not determine what antigen specificity the expanded peripheral T cells had.

Data came from immunoSEQ multiplex PCR; TCRdb stores just in-frame clones and leaves some out. The data contain around 68,000 clones, around 93% of them singletons. CDR1 is WSHSY and CDR2 is SAAADI in the germline V gene. CDR3 length: 13 amino acids. V was trimmed by 6 bases and J by 8 bases, leaving 11 bases between them. Samples of blood were obtained at baseline, on cycle 4 day 1, and on cycle 7 day 1. Sequenced material: CD4+ or CD8+ T cells sorted from blood, taken in a trial of the OX40 agonist ivuxolimab. The chain joins TRBV10-2 to TRBJ1-6; a possible D gene is TRBD1 (5 bases). This clonotype was obtained from an adult with an advanced solid tumor such as melanoma, head and neck, liver or kidney cancer. In DNA form, the CDR3 reads TGCGCCAGCAGACCCTTAGGGGATTCACCCCTCCACTTT. It specifies CASRPLGDSPLHF.